The clone carrying this T cell receptor beta chain was found a few times. Its target is not known. The CDR3 is made up of 13 amino acids. From germline, CDR1 is MGHRA and CDR2 YSYEKL. Trimming shortened V by 4 bases and J by 4 bases, and 10 bases separated the two germline ends. The record originates from a study of T cell repertoires in cytomegalovirus infection. About the study: Carrying CMV and the relevant HLA type showed in public TCR beta signatures.

Each CDR3 protein is one row after TCRdb ran MiXCR on the reads. Among about 830,000 distinct CDR3 sequences listed, approximately 29% were seen once. Findings and caveats of the study: Within the response measured ex vivo, HLA-C-restricted CMV-specific TCR beta clonotypes were dominant. Public TCR beta family frequency separated CMV-and-HLA carriers, including in an independent cohort.

The chain joins TRBV4-1 to TRBJ1-2, with a possible D match to TRBD1 (6 bases). The source of this sequence is a human donor in good health (CMV status not recorded). Some clones in this sample may be carry-over from other donors' samples. The sample in question was cultured CD8+ T cells from PBMCs, obtained from culture after CMV antigen stimulation. CDR3 residues: CASSPGAIYGYTF. In DNA form, the CDR3 reads TGCGCCAGCAGCCCAGGGGCCATCTATGGCTACACCTTC.